The source of this T cell receptor beta chain is a study of T cell responses to AZD1222 COVID-19 vaccine. Overall study context: Analyses pooled second doses at about 4 or about 12 weeks. Study-level results: Nearly half of spike-specific TCRs reportedly go after variant regions that carry no mutations. Clonal diversity may have been underestimated in mostly white British donors.

Profiled with immunoSEQ multiplex PCR; TCRdb holds only in-frame clones, not every one. This table has around 170,000 clones, about 91% appearing once. The CDR3 extends over 14 amino acids. Germline V gives CDR1 KGHDR, CDR2 SFDVKD. Deletions cut 7 bases from V and 7 bases from J, with 16 bases between. A word on this clone: The target antigen is unknown.

The sample here was peripheral blood, taken on day 0 of AZD1222 vaccination. V gene TRBV24-1 combines with J gene TRBJ2-1; a weak D match, TRBD2 (5 bases). The sequence derives from an adult in good health. The CDR3 region is CATRSGGYPNEQFF. CDR3 DNA: TGTGCCACCAGGAGCGGAGGCTACCCTAATGAGCAGTTCTTC.